These 15 T cell receptor beta chains came from one sample sequenced in a study of blood T cell repertoires in COVID-19. Method: immunoSEQ multiplex PCR; TCRdb's copy keeps in-frame clones and lacks some. The repertoire holds fewer than 350,000 clones, with 87% as singletons. The material sequenced was peripheral blood. The receptors originated from a man under 40 with COVID-19, enrolled during active disease.

The V gene is TRBV7-8, the J gene TRBJ2-3; TRBD2 matches 11 bases. The V gene end was trimmed by 1 base and the J gene end by 8 bases; junction bases not matched to a gene: 8. Per the germline V gene, CDR1 is SGHVS and CDR2 is FQNEAQ. The CDR3 spans 16 residues. The CDR3 DNA follows: TGTGCCAGCAGCTTAGATAGCGGGGGGGCAGTCGGTACGCAGTATTTT. Amino acids: CASSLDSGGAVGTQYF.

The chain links TRBV10-3 to TRBJ1-6; no clear D gene. V was cut by 1 base and J by 5 bases, with 6 bases left in between. The CDR3 sequence is 14 residues long. CDR1 is ENHRY, CDR2 SYGVKD, per germline. In DNA form, the CDR3 reads TGTGCCATCAGTGAGTTAGAAAATAATTCACCCCTCCACTTT. Translation gives CAISELENNSPLHF.

The chain is built from TRBV7-2 and TRBJ2-2, with D possibly matching TRBD2 (6 bases). CDR1 is SGHTA and CDR2 is FQGNSA in the germline V gene. This CDR3 comprises 13 residues. V was shortened by 9 bases and J by 8 bases, with 16 bases between the two germline ends. The CDR3 DNA reads TGTGCCAGGCTCGGGGGATCCAGGGGGGAGCTGTTTTTT. Translated, it gives CARLGGSRGELFF.

This chain joins TRBV7-9 and TRBJ2-7; 7 bases map to TRBD1. The junction had 10 bases not matched to a gene; V was cut back by 5 bases and J by 3 bases. Germline CDR1 is SEHNR and CDR2 is FQNEAQ (reference sequence). CDR3 length: 15 residues. The CDR3 DNA follows: TGTGCCAGCAGCCCACCGGGACAGAGACTCTACGAGCAGTACTTC. This gives the protein CASSPPGQRLYEQYF.

The rearrangement links TRBV9 to TRBJ2-1, with 9 nucleotides matching TRBD2. Germline loops: CDR1 SGDLS, CDR2 YYNGEE. The CDR3 has 17 amino acids. Unmatched junction bases numbered 7, after V lost 3 bases and J lost 0 bases. CDR3: CASSEESGGTSYNEQFF. The CDR3 DNA follows: TGTGCCAGCAGCGAGGAGAGCGGGGGGACCTCCTACAATGAGCAGTTCTTC.

This clone was observed a single time. J is TRBJ2-7 and V is TRBV7-2, with a possible D match to TRBD2 (6 bases). Germline lookup yields CDR1 SGHTA and CDR2 FQGNSA. Trimming took 2 bases from V and 3 from J, leaving 11 bases between them. This CDR3 is built from 14 residues. CDR3 nucleotide sequence: TGTGCCAGCAGCTTATGGGAGGAACGCTACGAGCAGTACTTC. Its translation is CASSLWEERYEQYF.

This rearrangement joins TRBV3-1 (or the pseudogene TRBV3-2) to TRBJ2-7; 11 bases line up with TRBD2. Germline V gives CDR1 LGHDT, CDR2 YNNKEL (reference sequence). This CDR3 is built from 15 residues. Trimming cost V 4 bases and J 1 base; bases outside gene matches: 3. CDR3 DNA: TGTGCCAGCAGCCCCGGGACTAGCGGATCCTACGAGCAGTACTTC. Amino acid sequence: CASSPGTSGSYEQYF.

The chain recombines TRBV30 with TRBJ1-5; 8 bases are shared with TRBD1. Germline-derived CDR1 and CDR2 are GTSNPN and SVGIG (reference sequence). After removal of 1 base from V and 4 bases from J, the junction contained 0 bases not matched to a gene. This CDR3 contains 13 residues. CDR3 sequence: CAWSGQGNQPQHF. CDR3 in DNA: TGTGCCTGGAGTGGACAGGGGAATCAGCCCCAGCATTTT.

This clone was recorded a few times. The rearrangement joins TRBV6-6 to TRBJ2-7; a possible D gene is TRBD2 (5 bases). The V end was cut by 5 bases, the J end by 4 bases, with 27 bases between. Per germline, CDR1 MNHNY and CDR2 SVGAGI (reference sequence). The CDR3 covers 18 residues. CDR3 amino acids: CASSRNLHLAKERYEQYF. The DNA of the CDR3 is TGTGCCAGCAGTCGAAACCTACACTTAGCGAAAGAACGGTACGAGCAGTACTTC.

This clone was seen a handful of times. This chain links TRBV7-9 with TRBJ1-2, with a tentative D call TRBD1 (5 bases). Per the germline V gene, CDR1 is SEHNR and CDR2 is FQNEAQ (reference sequence). The CDR3 consists of 11 residues. V was clipped by 9 bases and J by 2 bases, with 7 bases between them. The CDR3 reads CASTGNYGYTF. The CDR3 DNA sequence: TGTGCCAGTACAGGAAACTATGGCTACACCTTC.

CDR3 region: CASSPWAQYSGNTIYF. For the CDR3, the DNA is TGTGCCAGCAGCCCCTGGGCCCAATACTCTGGAAACACCATATATTTT. The chain couples TRBV11-2 to TRBJ1-3, with D unresolved. Germline CDR1 is SGHAT and CDR2 is FQNNGV. V was pared by 5 bases and J by 0 bases, with 14 bases between. CDR3 length equals 16 residues.

This chain joins TRBV5-1 and TRBJ2-2; 8 bases map to TRBD1. V was pared by 3 bases and J by 6 bases, with 13 bases of the junction left unmatched. Germline CDR1 reads SGHRS; CDR2 reads YFSETQ. This CDR3 region has 17 residues. The CDR3: CASSSTQGTGRPGELFF. The DNA of the CDR3 is TGCGCCAGCAGCTCGACGCAAGGGACAGGTAGACCCGGGGAGCTGTTTTTT.

The sample holds many counts of this clone. CDR3 in DNA: TGTGCCAGCAGCAGCCTGTCTAGCGTCTCCTACAATGAGCAGTTCTTC. Its translation: CASSSLSSVSYNEQFF. The V and J genes are TRBV21-1 and TRBJ2-1; the DNA was not used to check the table's D call, TRBD2. TRBV21-1 is designated a pseudogene. This CDR3 has 16 residues.

In the case of this clone: Other DNA sequences within the sample encode an identical CDR3. The chain joins TRBV6-5 to TRBJ1-2, with D possibly matching TRBD1 (6 bases). The germline CDR1 and CDR2 sequences are MNHEY and SVGAGI. The CDR3 covers 13 residues. Trimming left V 3 bases short and J 2 bases short, with 7 bases between. DNA of the CDR3: TGTGCCAGCAGTTATGACAGGAACTATGGCTACACCTTC. Translating it yields CASSYDRNYGYTF.

This clone was detected only a few times. This chain links TRBV6-2 or TRBV6-3 with TRBJ2-3; tentatively, D is TRBD2 (7 bases). This CDR3 is built from 16 residues. Deletions cut 2 bases from V and 2 bases from J, with 14 bases between. CDR1 MNHEY and CDR2 SVGEGT come from the germline V gene. The CDR3 region is CASSYLAGAPTDTQYF. The CDR3 nucleotides read TGTGCCAGCAGTTACCTGGCGGGGGCACCCACAGATACGCAGTATTTT.